This T cell receptor beta chain was sequenced in a study of Tregs in tolerant kidney transplant recipients. Overall study results and limits: This study did not directly address biological reproducibility. The most relevant donor-specific Treg TCRbeta repertoire apparently came from expansion with activated donor B cells. Few patients were studied, so findings need validation in larger groups.

Turning to this clone: Its antigen is as yet unknown.

Sequenced by immunoSEQ multiplex PCR; TCRdb stores in-frame clones only, minus some. This table holds tens of thousands of clones, 80% to 90% found once. This clonotype was obtained from a human donor who received a combined kidney and bone marrow transplant. Source: Tregs from blood, taken before the transplant.

CDR3 nucleotides: TGTGCCAGCAGCCGAATTGGGTATTATGGCTACACCTTC. It yields the protein CASSRIGYYGYTF. V usage is TRBV11-2 and J usage is TRBJ1-2; D is unclear. This CDR3 contains 13 residues. In germline, CDR1 is SGHAT, CDR2 FQNNGV. Trimming took off 5 bases at V and 5 bases at J, with 12 bases between the two ends. Full variable domain (rest looked up from reference TRBV11-2 and TRBJ1-2): EAGVAQSPRYKIIEKRQSVAFWCNPISGHATLYWYQQILGQGPKLLIQFQNNGVVDDSQLPKDRFSAERLKGVDSTLKIQPAKLEDSAVYLCASSRIGYYGYTFGSGTRLTVV.